This T cell receptor beta chain was identified during a study of OX40 agonist ivuxolimab in advanced cancers. The overall study: With a range of roughly 20 to 80, age averaged 60 years, and 65% to 85% were male. Patients achieving partial responses numbered three: one hepatocellular carcinoma case and two cutaneous melanoma cases. Broader study findings: On average, CD8+ T cells had more expanded clones than CD4+. At 0.1 to 3.0 mg/kg and by week 6, CD4+ and CD8+ T cells in the blood had expanded clonally.

The CDR3 spans 14 residues. The V gene's germline CDR1 is GTSNPN and CDR2 SVGIG (reference sequence). Trimming pared 0 bases from V and 6 bases from J, leaving 11 bases between. Of note for this clone: Its antigen is currently unknown.

Generated by immunoSEQ multiplex PCR, the TCRdb table keeps only in-frame clones and is missing some. The sample records about 64,000 clones, around 90% being singletons. The sample in question was CD4+ or CD8+ T cells sorted from blood, obtained in a trial of the OX40 agonist ivuxolimab. This clonotype was obtained from an adult with an advanced solid tumor such as melanoma, head and neck, liver or kidney cancer. This rearrangement joins TRBV30 to TRBJ1-4; no definite D call. For the CDR3, the DNA is TGTGCCTGGAGTGTACCCCCTGCGGATGAAAAACTGTTTTTT. Encoded protein: CAWSVPPADEKLFF.